The rows below give T cell receptor beta chains drawn from one sample of a study of blood T cell repertoires in COVID-19. The method was immunoSEQ multiplex PCR; TCRdb's version includes in-frame clones alone and lacks a portion of them. This sample has some 150,000 clones; about 82% occur once, and the top ten carry roughly 4.7%. The sequenced material came from peripheral blood. These receptors originate from an elderly woman with active or convalescent COVID-19. Both conserved end residues are part of each CDR3. Each record gives: V gene, CDR3 length, J gene, clone size, D gene, CDR3 protein, CDR3 DNA. A D gene is named only where the DNA matches it firmly. Clone sizes are given selectively: once, few, many, or a class where the clone is expanded.

TRBV19,16,TRBJ2-2,few,TRBD1,CASSKTGGGYTGELFF,TGTGCCAGTAGTAAGACAGGGGGAGGATACACCGGGGAGCTGTTTTTT
TRBV6-2/TRBV6-3,14,TRBJ1-1,few,NA,CASSYEDSRTEAFF,TGTGCCAGCAGTTACGAGGACAGCAGGACTGAAGCTTTCTTT
TRBV4-1,14,TRBJ2-7,NA,NA,CASSQDLGGYEQYF,TGCGCCAGCAGCCAAGACCTCGGGGGATACGAGCAGTACTTC
TRBV27,18,TRBJ1-5,few,TRBD1,CASKLKGQGTYSNQPQHF,TGTGCCAGCAAACTTAAGGGACAGGGGACTTATAGCAATCAGCCCCAGCATTTT
TRBV27,16,TRBJ2-7,NA,TRBD1,CASSLGQGVQIYEQYF,TGTGCCAGCAGTTTAGGGCAGGGGGTACAAATCTACGAGCAGTACTTC
TRBV7-8,13,TRBJ2-3,NA,TRBD1,CASSIRGLGTQYF,TGTGCCAGCAGTATCAGGGGGCTAGGGACGCAGTATTTT
TRBV23-1,18,TRBJ1-5,NA,TRBD1,CASSPKGQGEPYNQPQHF,TGCGCCAGCAGTCCCAAAGGACAGGGAGAACCTTACAATCAGCCCCAGCATTTT
TRBV19,16,TRBJ1-6,NA,TRBD1,CASSGHPGQGASPLHF,TGTGCCAGTAGCGGACACCCGGGACAGGGGGCCTCACCCCTCCACTTT
TRBV3-1/TRBV3-2,17,TRBJ2-7,NA,TRBD2,CASSLSQLAGSSYEQYF,TGTGCCAGCAGCCTCTCCCAACTAGCGGGCTCCTCCTACGAGCAGTACTTC
TRBV15,14,TRBJ2-3,few,NA,CATSRGGPRDTQYF,TGTGCCACCAGCAGAGGAGGGCCAAGGGATACGCAGTATTTT
TRBV28,16,TRBJ1-6,NA,TRBD1,CASIPWGRGDNSPLHF,TGTGCCAGCATCCCCTGGGGCAGGGGGGATAATTCACCCCTCCACTTT
TRBV7-2,12,TRBJ2-7,many,NA,CASSFTGIEQYF,TGTGCCAGCAGCTTTACCGGGATTGAGCAGTACTTC
TRBV19,14,TRBJ2-2,NA,NA,CASSRGTSTGELFF,TGTGCCAGTAGTAGAGGGACAAGTACCGGGGAGCTGTTTTTT
TRBV2,16,TRBJ1-5,few,TRBD1,CASSETMTGGNQPQHF,TGTGCCAGCAGTGAAACTATGACAGGGGGGAATCAGCCCCAGCATTTT